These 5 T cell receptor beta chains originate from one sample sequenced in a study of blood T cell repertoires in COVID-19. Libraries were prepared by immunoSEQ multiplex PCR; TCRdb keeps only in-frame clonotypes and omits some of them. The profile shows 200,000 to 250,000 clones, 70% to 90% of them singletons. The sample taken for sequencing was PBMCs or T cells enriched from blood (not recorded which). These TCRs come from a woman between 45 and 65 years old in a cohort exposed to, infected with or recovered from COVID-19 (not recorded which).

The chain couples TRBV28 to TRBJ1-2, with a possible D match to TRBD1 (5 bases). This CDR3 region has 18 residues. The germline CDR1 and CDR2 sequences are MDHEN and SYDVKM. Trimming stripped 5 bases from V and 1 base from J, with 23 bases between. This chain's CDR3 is CASSPTPLIRDFNYGYTF. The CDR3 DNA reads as TGTGCCAGCAGTCCCACACCCTTAATCAGGGACTTTAACTATGGCTACACCTTC.

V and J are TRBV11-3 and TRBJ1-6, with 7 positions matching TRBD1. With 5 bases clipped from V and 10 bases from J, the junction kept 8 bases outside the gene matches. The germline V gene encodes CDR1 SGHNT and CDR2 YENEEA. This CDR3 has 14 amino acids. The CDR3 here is CASSPGGLGSPLHF. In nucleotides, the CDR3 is TGTGCCAGCAGCCCAGGGGGTTTGGGGTCACCCCTCCACTTT.

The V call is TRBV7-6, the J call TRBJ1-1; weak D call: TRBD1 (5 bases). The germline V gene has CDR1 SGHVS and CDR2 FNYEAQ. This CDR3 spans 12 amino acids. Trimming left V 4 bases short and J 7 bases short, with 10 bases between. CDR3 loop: CASSSGDGEAFF. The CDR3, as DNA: TGTGCCAGCAGCTCGGGGGACGGTGAAGCTTTCTTT. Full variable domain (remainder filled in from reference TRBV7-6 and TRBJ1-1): GAGVSQSPRYKVTKRGQDVALRCDPISGHVSLYWYRQALGQGPEFLTYFNYEAQQDKSGLPNDRFSAERPEGSISTLTIQRTEQRDSAMYRCASSSGDGEAFFGQGTRLTVV.

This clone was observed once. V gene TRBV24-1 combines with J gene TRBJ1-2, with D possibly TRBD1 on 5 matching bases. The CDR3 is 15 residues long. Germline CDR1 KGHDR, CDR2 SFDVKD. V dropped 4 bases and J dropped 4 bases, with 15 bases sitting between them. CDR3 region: CATSDGYGGVYGYTF. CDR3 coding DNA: TGTGCCACCAGTGACGGCTACGGGGGGGTCTATGGCTACACCTTC.

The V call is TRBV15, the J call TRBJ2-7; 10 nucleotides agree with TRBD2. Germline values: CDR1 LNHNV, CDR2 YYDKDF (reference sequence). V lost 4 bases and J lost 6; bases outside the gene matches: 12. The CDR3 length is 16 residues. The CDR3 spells CATSKGGLAVLAEQYF. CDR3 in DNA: TGTGCCACCAGCAAAGGAGGACTAGCGGTTCTGGCCGAGCAGTACTTC. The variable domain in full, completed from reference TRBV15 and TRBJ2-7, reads DAMVIQNPRYQVTQFGKPVTLSCSQTLNHNVMYWYQQKSSQAPKLLFHYYDKDFNNEADTPDNFQSRRPNTSFCFLDIRSPGLGDTAMYLCATSKGGLAVLAEQYFGPGTRLTVT.